This record concerns one TCR beta chain sequence. Its cognate antigen is unknown. About 33,000 T cell genomes (approximately 0.2 ug DNA) went into each sorted-subset replicate. The authors' processing: Junction-only immunoSEQ sequences carried no quality scores, so filtering differed. The repertoire was sequenced with immunoSEQ multiplex PCR; TCRdb's copy has only in-frame clones and lacks some. V and J calls and clone size are copied from that table; D and trimming were computed from the DNA. This table holds around 2,100,000 clones, approximately 94% found once. CD45RO-negative, CCR7-positively selected cells formed the naive CD8 fraction, excluding terminally differentiated effector memory CD45RA+ cells. The V gene lost 5 bases and the J gene lost 0 bases, with 13 bases spanning the gap. The CDR3 is made up of 15 amino acids. Germline assignment: CDR1 WSHSY and CDR2 SAAADI. The sample comes from a study of shared clonotypes between healthy human individuals. Broader study findings: Unshared clonotypes carried lower generation probabilities than those common to all four donors.

The receptor was derived from a man aged 18 to 30 in good health. The V and J genes are TRBV10-2 and TRBJ1-2; D perhaps matches TRBD1 (5 bases). The sequenced sample consisted of naive CD8+ T cells sorted from blood. The CDR3 DNA sequence: TGCGCCAGCAGTCATACGACAGAGACTAACTATGGCTACACCTTC. Translating gives CASSHTTETNYGYTF.